This TCR beta chain was documented in a study of CD8+CD57+ T cells in acquired aplastic anemia. The ends were cut back, 2 bases at V and 4 bases at J, with 10 bases in the middle. Germline loops: CDR1 SGDLS, CDR2 YYNGEE. CDR3 length equals 15 residues. General study results and limits: CD8+ Simpson's diversity in patients was not significantly different from that in controls.

Patients included in sequencing had previously demonstrated CD8+CD57+ cell expansion by flow cytometry. This clonotype was seen repeatedly, ten times or more. Its target is unknown. The use of genomic DNA as template underpinned the TCR beta VDJ and CDR3 profiling. From the reads, TCRdb called clonotypes with MiXCR, one entry per CDR3 protein. The table lists about 290,000 distinct CDR3 sequences, about three fifths of them singletons. The receptor was derived from a human donor with aplastic anemia. The chain couples TRBV9 to TRBJ2-6, with D unclear. Sequenced material: sorted CD4+, CD8+, or CD8+CD57+ T cells (not recorded which) from PBMCs. The CDR3 is CASSVGGFGANVLTF. In nucleotides, the CDR3 is TGTGCCAGCAGCGTCGGTGGGTTCGGGGCCAACGTCCTGACTTTC. The full variable domain, in which reference TRBV9 and TRBJ2-6 provide the parts outside the CDR3, is DSGVTQTPKHLITATGQRVTLRCSPRSGDLSVYWYQQSLDQGLQFLIQYYNGEERAKGNILERFSAQQFPDLHSELNLSSLELGDSALYFCASSVGGFGANVLTFGAGSRLTVL.